A selection of T cell receptor beta chains follows, all from one sample in a study of CXCR3-negative and CXCR3-positive naive CD8 T cells. Reanalyzing the 5' RACE reads, TCRdb keeps one entry per CDR3 protein, without DNA. This sample's table has about 150,000 distinct CDR3 sequences. The sequencing input was naive CXCR3+ CD8+ T cells from blood. All receptors come from a human donor in good health. Some clones in this sample may be carry-over from other donors' samples. Both conserved end residues are part of each CDR3.

V gene	J gene	CDR3 protein
TRBV12-3/TRBV12-4	TRBJ2-3	CASSRLASTDTQYF
TRBV7-9	TRBJ2-7	CASSSTGTGYEQYF
TRBV12-3/TRBV12-4	TRBJ2-1	CASRLGGNEQFF
TRBV3-1	TRBJ2-1	CASSQDWERTYNEQFF
TRBV4-3	TRBJ2-1	CASSQGGGEQFF
TRBV12-3/TRBV12-4	TRBJ2-7	CASWGRPSYEQYF
TRBV20-1	TRBJ2-3	CSARDVYGQGVTDTQYF
TRBV6-6	TRBJ1-2	CASSYSGGDGYTF
TRBV6-6	TRBJ1-5	CASSYSSGDSNQPQHF
TRBV13	TRBJ2-7	CASRWYLGVEQYF
TRBV29-1	TRBJ1-3	CSVVGGSGNTIYF
TRBV4-1	TRBJ2-7	CASSQVGRRTTYEQYF
TRBV7-2	TRBJ2-7	CASSLYGGFSSEQYF
TRBV24-1	TRBJ2-1	CATSPGGPQFF
TRBV13	TRBJ2-5	CASSTRLDEGGETQYF
TRBV7-9	TRBJ1-2	CASSFDYGYTF
TRBV6-2/TRBV6-3	TRBJ2-7	CASRYDSYEQYF
TRBV20-1	TRBJ2-7	CSADSAGTETTYEQYF
TRBV27	TRBJ2-1	CASSLSPEGNEQFF
TRBV6-5	TRBJ2-5	CASRPTGSPQETQYF
TRBV12-3/TRBV12-4	TRBJ2-3	CASNTRGTDTQYF
TRBV9	TRBJ2-2	CASSGTGSNTGELFF
TRBV10-2	TRBJ2-1	CASSEGLASNEQFF
TRBV27	TRBJ2-5	CASSRTFGLAQETQYF
TRBV18	TRBJ2-1	CASSPRDILGNEQFF
TRBV6-5	TRBJ2-2	CASSPPAAGELFF
TRBV3-1	TRBJ2-1	CASDRGNEQFF
TRBV7-8	TRBJ1-2	CASSRDRGNLYGYTF
TRBV7-9	TRBJ2-3	CASSSLAAGQGAGDTQYF
TRBV7-9	TRBJ2-7	CASSLDFEQYF
TRBV27	TRBJ2-2	CASSLLGGTGELFF
TRBV10-2	TRBJ1-2	CASSQSSQYDGYTF
TRBV7-3	TRBJ2-5	CASSLTGGGAQETQYF